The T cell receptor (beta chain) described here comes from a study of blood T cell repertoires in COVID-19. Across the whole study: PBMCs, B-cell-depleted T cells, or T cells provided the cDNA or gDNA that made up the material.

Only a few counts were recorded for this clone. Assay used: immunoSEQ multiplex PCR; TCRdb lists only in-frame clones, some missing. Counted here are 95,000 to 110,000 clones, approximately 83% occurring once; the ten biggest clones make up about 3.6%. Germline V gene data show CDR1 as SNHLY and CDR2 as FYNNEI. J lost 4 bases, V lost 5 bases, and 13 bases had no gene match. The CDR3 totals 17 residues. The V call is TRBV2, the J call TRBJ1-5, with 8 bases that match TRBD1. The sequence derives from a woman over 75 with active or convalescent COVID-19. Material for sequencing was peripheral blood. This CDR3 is CASSLDTGGARNQPQHF. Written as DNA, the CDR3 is TGTGCCAGCAGTCTTGATACAGGGGGGGCTAGGAATCAGCCCCAGCATTTT.